This record covers a single TCR beta chain. These data originate in a study of blood T cell repertoires in COVID-19. The wider study: Samples representing acute and convalescent COVID-19 were sourced from the United States, Italy and Spain.

Trimming took off 10 bases at V and 6 bases at J, with 13 bases between the two ends. The CDR3 sequence is 12 residues long. The germline V gene has CDR1 MNHEY and CDR2 SMNVEV (reference sequence). Assay used: immunoSEQ multiplex PCR; TCRdb lists only in-frame clones, some missing. The sample has over 120,000 clones; about 80% are singletons. Assignment of participants to cohorts was predicated upon participant-reported clinical history. Donors in Cohort 3 counted as recovered after two negative PCRs, clearance, or symptom resolution. The receptor was isolated from a man aged 50 to 60 who had recovered from COVID-19. Sequences were obtained from PBMCs or T cells enriched from blood (not recorded which). The chain has TRBV27 and TRBJ2-1, with D perhaps TRBD1 (5 bases). The CDR3 here is CAIGVRPNEQFF. For the CDR3, the DNA is TGTGCCATAGGGGTACGGCCCAATGAGCAGTTCTTC.